The 20 T cell receptor beta chains below come from one sample, sequenced in a study of response to subunit inactivated influenza vaccine. TCRdb fed the RT-PCR reads into MiXCR, producing one record per CDR3 protein. The profile shows approximately 500,000 distinct CDR3 sequences, about 14% of them singletons. Source: PBMCs from blood, taken 12 days after vaccination. The receptors derive from a man aged 50 or older who received an inactivated influenza vaccine.

This clonotype showed up just a few times. This chain uses TRBV6-2 or TRBV6-3 with TRBJ2-3; no clear D gene. CDR3 length equals 15 residues. The V gene lost 2 bases and the J gene lost 4 bases, with 13 bases spanning the gap. CDR1 and CDR2 from the germline V gene are MNHEY and SVGEGT. The CDR3 spells CASSYLPGLSDTQYF. For the CDR3, the DNA is TGTGCCAGCAGTTACCTTCCCGGGCTCTCAGATACGCAGTATTTT.

The gene calls are TRBV9 and TRBJ2-1, with 7 bases fitting TRBD1. The CDR3 length is 15 residues. Trimming cost V 3 bases and J 7 bases; bases outside gene matches: 10. The germline CDR1 and CDR2 sequences are SGDLS and YYNGEE. The CDR3 is CASSGKGAPGNEQFF. Written as DNA, the CDR3 is TGTGCCAGCAGCGGGAAGGGGGCGCCGGGGAATGAGCAGTTCTTC.

The chain joins TRBV7-9 to TRBJ2-2, with D perhaps matching TRBD1 or TRBD2 (5 bases each). Trimming shortened V by 1 base and J by 4 bases, and 7 bases separated the two germline ends. Per germline, CDR1 SEHNR and CDR2 FQNEAQ (reference sequence). The CDR3 has 14 amino acids. This chain's CDR3 is CASSLDGATGELFF. CDR3 sequence (DNA): TGTGCCAGCAGCTTAGACGGGGCCACCGGGGAGCTGTTTTTT. Full variable domain (missing parts from reference TRBV7-9 and TRBJ2-2): DTGVSQNPRHKITKRGQNVTFRCDPISEHNRLYWYRQTLGQGPEFLTYFQNEAQLEKSRLLSDRFSAERPKGSFSTLEIQRTEQGDSAMYLCASSLDGATGELFFGEGSRLTVL.

This clonotype was observed a handful of times. V and J are TRBV20-1 and TRBJ2-3; 7 bases line up with TRBD1. The junction had 13 bases not matched to a gene; V was cut back by 6 bases and J by 4 bases. CDR3 length: 15 amino acids. Germline assignment: CDR1 DFQATT and CDR2 SNEGSKA (reference sequence). Here the CDR3 DNA reads TGCAGTGCAAACGCCGACAGGGATGGGGCAGATACGCAGTATTTT. Encoded protein: CSANADRDGADTQYF.

The rearrangement joins TRBV7-9 to TRBJ1-2; perhaps TRBD1 as D (5 bases). V was shortened by 5 bases and J by 6 bases, with 16 bases between the two germline ends. The CDR3 is 14 residues long. Germline CDR1 and CDR2: SEHNR and FQNEAQ (reference sequence). The chain's CDR3 is CASSPLSRVNGYTF. CDR3 DNA: TGTGCCAGCAGCCCACTGAGCAGGGTGAATGGCTACACCTTC.

The V and J genes are TRBV20-1 and TRBJ2-7; possibly TRBD1 or TRBD2 for D (5 bases each). The germline gives CDR1 DFQATT, CDR2 SNEGSKA (reference sequence). The CDR3 spans 13 residues. Trimming stripped 0 bases from V and 3 bases from J, with 9 bases between. The CDR3 region has the DNA TGCAGTGCTAGAGAGCAGGGAGTCTACGAGCAGTACTTC. It codes for CSAREQGVYEQYF.

This clonotype was counted only a few times. V and J are TRBV27 and TRBJ2-5; D not resolved. Trimming shortened V by 6 bases and J by 5 bases, and 13 bases separated the two germline ends. Germline V gives CDR1 MNHEY, CDR2 SMNVEV (reference sequence). This CDR3 is built from 13 residues. CDR3 region: CASRTGPWETQYF. CDR3 bases: TGTGCCAGCAGGACGGGTCCTTGGGAGACCCAGTACTTC.

The genes are TRBV5-5 and TRBJ2-4; 12 nucleotides line up with TRBD1. The ends lost 5 bases at V and 9 bases at J; junction bases unmatched: 15. The CDR3 consists of 17 residues. Looked up from germline, CDR1 is SGHKS and CDR2 is YYEKEE (reference sequence). As DNA, the CDR3 is TGTGCCAGCAGTCCTACCGCCGGGACAGGGGGCCTCAGCATTCAGTACTTC. Amino acids: CASSPTAGTGGLSIQYF.

This chain uses TRBV4-3 with TRBJ1-4; D is ambiguous. The CDR3 sequence is 15 residues long. The V end was cut by 1 base, the J end by 5 bases, with 11 bases between. CDR1 and CDR2 from the germline V gene are LGHNA and YSLEER. The CDR3 region has the DNA TGCGCCAGCAGCCAAGCCCAGGCACGAAATGAAAAACTGTTTTTT. As protein: CASSQAQARNEKLFF.

The chain links TRBV7-3 to TRBJ2-3, with 7 nucleotides matching TRBD2. The CDR3 has 14 amino acids. Germline-derived CDR1 and CDR2 are SGHTA and FQGTGA. V lost 4 bases, J lost 2 bases, and 3 bases stayed unmatched. CDR3 in DNA: TGTGCCAGCAGCTCAGCGGGATACACAGATACGCAGTATTTT. This sequence encodes CASSSAGYTDTQYF.

This clonotype was detected ten times or more. The V and J genes are TRBV28 and TRBJ2-6, with TRBD1 matching 8 bases. The CDR3 is 15 residues long. The J segment lost 2 bases and the V segment lost 5 bases, leaving 2 bases of the junction unmatched. In germline, CDR1 is MDHEN, CDR2 SYDVKM. This chain's CDR3 is CASSLTGAGANVLTF. The CDR3 nucleotides are TGTGCCAGCAGTCTGACAGGGGCTGGGGCCAACGTCCTGACTTTC.

V is TRBV6-5 and J is TRBJ2-5, with 13 bases matching TRBD2. V lost 4 bases, J lost 1 base, and 9 bases stayed unmatched. Germline loops: CDR1 MNHEY, CDR2 SVGAGI. The CDR3 covers 18 residues. The CDR3 sequence is CASSFQTSGGPTQETQYF. The CDR3 nucleotides are TGTGCCAGCAGTTTTCAGACTAGCGGGGGGCCCACCCAAGAGACCCAGTACTTC.

Comment on this clonotype: At one of its ends the junction is not consistent with the germline gene, which may arise from a read error. This sequence joins TRBV5-1 and TRBJ2-2; 8 bases align to TRBD2. The CDR3 length is 16 residues. Per the germline V gene, CDR1 is SGHRS and CDR2 is YFSETQ. This chain's CDR3 is CVSSSGLASNTGELFF. In nucleotides, the CDR3 is TGCGTCAGCAGCTCAGGACTAGCCTCGAACACCGGGGAGCTGTTTTTT.

Only one count was recorded for this clonotype. The gene calls are TRBV20-1 and TRBJ1-1, with TRBD1 matching 7 bases. V was clipped by 4 bases and J by 0 bases; unmatched bases: 11. This CDR3 comprises 16 residues. The germline V gene encodes CDR1 DFQATT and CDR2 SNEGSKA (reference sequence). CDR3 bases: TGCAGTGCTACGGGACAGTCCGTCCTTATGAACACTGAAGCTTTCTTT. Translated, it gives CSATGQSVLMNTEAFF.

Only a few counts were recorded for this clonotype. V is TRBV20-1 and J is TRBJ1-5; TRBD1 agrees at 8 bases. The CDR3 is 14 residues long. V was pared by 5 bases and J by 7 bases, with 10 bases of the junction left unmatched. Germline lookup yields CDR1 DFQATT and CDR2 SNEGSKA (reference sequence). The CDR3 DNA is TGCAGTGCTTCCCTGACAGGGGTAGGACAGCCCCAGCATTTT. Protein sequence: CSASLTGVGQPQHF.

The sample holds a few counts of this clonotype. This chain uses TRBV10-3 with TRBJ1-2; no definite D call. CDR1 ENHRY and CDR2 SYGVKD come from the germline V gene. The V end was cut by 1 base, the J end by 6 bases, with 18 bases between. The CDR3 totals 16 residues. CDR3 DNA sequence: TGTGCCATCAGTGAGTGGTCGGGGTGGTCGAGGGATGGCTACACCTTC. This codes for CAISEWSGWSRDGYTF.

This clonotype was seen repeatedly, ten times or more. V usage is TRBV7-8 and J usage is TRBJ2-5, with D unclear. The CDR3 loop spans 13 amino acids. Trimming stripped 6 bases from V and 2 bases from J, with 10 bases between. CDR1 is SGHVS and CDR2 is FQNEAQ in the germline V gene. This CDR3 reads CASSVNEQETQYF. DNA of the CDR3: TGTGCCAGCAGTGTAAATGAGCAAGAGACCCAGTACTTC.

The gene calls are TRBV20-1 and TRBJ2-1, with 9 bases identical to TRBD1. The V gene's germline CDR1 is DFQATT and CDR2 SNEGSKA (reference sequence). The V segment lost 6 bases and the J segment 6 bases; nucleotides outside the gene matches: 9. The CDR3 consists of 14 residues. CDR3 bases: TGCAGTGCGCGACCGGGACAGGGTCTCAATGAGCAGTTCTTC. This encodes CSARPGQGLNEQFF.

This clonotype occurred a few times. The V call is TRBV6-7, the J call TRBJ2-1, with 8 positions matching TRBD2. TRBV6-7 is an ORF for which the function is uncertain. The CDR3 sequence is 15 residues long. The ends lost 2 bases at V and 1 base at J; junction bases unmatched: 1. The CDR3: CASSYPSGSYNEQFF. Written as DNA, the CDR3 is TGTGCCAGCAGTTACCCTAGCGGGTCCTACAATGAGCAGTTCTTC.

This clonotype was observed a handful of times. The chain uses TRBV21-1 and TRBJ2-5. TRBV21-1 is an annotated pseudogene. The CDR3 is 15 residues long. CDR3 sequence (DNA): TGTGCCAGCAGCAAAACCTGGGGAAACCAAGAGACCCAGTACTTC. It yields the protein CASSKTWGNQETQYF.